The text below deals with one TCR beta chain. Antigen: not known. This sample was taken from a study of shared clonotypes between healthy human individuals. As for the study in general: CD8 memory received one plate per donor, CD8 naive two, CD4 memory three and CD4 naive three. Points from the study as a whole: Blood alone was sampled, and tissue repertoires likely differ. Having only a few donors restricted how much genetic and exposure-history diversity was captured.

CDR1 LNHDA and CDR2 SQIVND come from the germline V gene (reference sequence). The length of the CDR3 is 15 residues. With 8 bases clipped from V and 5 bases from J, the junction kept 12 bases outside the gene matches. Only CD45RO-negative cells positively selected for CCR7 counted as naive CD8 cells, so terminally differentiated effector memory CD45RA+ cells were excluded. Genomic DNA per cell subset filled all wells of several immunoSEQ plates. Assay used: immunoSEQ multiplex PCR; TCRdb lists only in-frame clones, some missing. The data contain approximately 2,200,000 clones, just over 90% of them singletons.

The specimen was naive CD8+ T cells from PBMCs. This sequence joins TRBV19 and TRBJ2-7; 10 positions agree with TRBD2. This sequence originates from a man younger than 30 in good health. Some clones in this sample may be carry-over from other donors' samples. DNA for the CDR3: TGTGCCAGTCATAGTAGCGGGAGGACCGGGGACGAGCAGTACTTC. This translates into CASHSSGRTGDEQYF.